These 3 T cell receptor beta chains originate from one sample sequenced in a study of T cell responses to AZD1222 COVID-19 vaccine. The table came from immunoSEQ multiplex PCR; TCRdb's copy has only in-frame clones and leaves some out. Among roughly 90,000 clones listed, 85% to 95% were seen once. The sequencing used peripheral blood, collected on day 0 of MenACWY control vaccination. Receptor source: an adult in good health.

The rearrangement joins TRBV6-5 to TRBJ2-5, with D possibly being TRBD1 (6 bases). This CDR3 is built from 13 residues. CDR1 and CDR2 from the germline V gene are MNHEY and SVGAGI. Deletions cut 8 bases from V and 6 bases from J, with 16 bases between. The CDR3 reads CASPPDRRKTQYF. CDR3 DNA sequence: TGTGCCAGCCCCCCCGACAGGAGAAAGACCCAGTACTTC.

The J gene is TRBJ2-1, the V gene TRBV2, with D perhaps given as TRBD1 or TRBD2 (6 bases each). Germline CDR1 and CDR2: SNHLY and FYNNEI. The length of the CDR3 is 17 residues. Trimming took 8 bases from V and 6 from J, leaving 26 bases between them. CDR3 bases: TGTGCCAGCGAAGCAGGGGCTAACGGGAGAAGGGGCAATGAGCAGTTCTTC. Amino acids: CASEAGANGRRGNEQFF.

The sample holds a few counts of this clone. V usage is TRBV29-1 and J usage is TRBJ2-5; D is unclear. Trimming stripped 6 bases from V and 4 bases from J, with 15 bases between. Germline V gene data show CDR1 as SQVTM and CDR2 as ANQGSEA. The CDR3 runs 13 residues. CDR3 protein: CSVSRNYPETQYF. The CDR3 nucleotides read TGCAGCGTGTCACGCAACTACCCAGAGACCCAGTACTTC.